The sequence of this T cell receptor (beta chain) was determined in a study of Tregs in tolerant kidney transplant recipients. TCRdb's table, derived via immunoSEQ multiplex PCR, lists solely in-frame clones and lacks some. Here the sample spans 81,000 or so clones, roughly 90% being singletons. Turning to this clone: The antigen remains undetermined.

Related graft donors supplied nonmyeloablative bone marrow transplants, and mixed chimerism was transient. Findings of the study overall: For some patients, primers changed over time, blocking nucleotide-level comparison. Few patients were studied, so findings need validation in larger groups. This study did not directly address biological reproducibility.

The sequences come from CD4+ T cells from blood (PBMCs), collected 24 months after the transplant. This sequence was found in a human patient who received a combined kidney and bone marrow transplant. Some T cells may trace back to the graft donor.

CDR3 coding DNA: TGTGCCAGCAGCGTGGACAGCAACACTGAAGCTTTCTTT. This translates into CASSVDSNTEAFF. The chain combines TRBV7-6 with TRBJ1-1, with TRBD1 as a possible D gene (6 bases). CDR1 SGHVS and CDR2 FNYEAQ come from the germline V gene. The CDR3 has 13 residues. V was clipped by 5 bases and J by 2 bases, with 9 bases between them.